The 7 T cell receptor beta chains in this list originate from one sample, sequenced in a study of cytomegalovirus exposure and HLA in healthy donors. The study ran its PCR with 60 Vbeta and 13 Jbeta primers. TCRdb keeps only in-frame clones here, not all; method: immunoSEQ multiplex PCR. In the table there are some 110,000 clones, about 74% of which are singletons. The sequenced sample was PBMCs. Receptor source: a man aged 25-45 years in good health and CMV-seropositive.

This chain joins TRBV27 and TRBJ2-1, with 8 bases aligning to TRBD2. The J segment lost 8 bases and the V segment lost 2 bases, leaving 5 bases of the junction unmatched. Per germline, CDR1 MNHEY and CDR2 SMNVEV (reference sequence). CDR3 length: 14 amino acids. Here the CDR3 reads CASSLGAGGDEQFF. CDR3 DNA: TGTGCCAGCAGTTTAGGTGCGGGGGGCGATGAGCAGTTCTTC.

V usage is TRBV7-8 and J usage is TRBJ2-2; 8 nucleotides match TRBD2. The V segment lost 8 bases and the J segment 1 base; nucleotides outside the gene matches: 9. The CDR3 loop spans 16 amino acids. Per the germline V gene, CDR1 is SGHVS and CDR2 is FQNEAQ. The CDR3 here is CASLRPLAGNTGELFF. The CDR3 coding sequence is TGTGCCAGCCTACGACCGCTAGCGGGGAACACCGGGGAGCTGTTTTTT.

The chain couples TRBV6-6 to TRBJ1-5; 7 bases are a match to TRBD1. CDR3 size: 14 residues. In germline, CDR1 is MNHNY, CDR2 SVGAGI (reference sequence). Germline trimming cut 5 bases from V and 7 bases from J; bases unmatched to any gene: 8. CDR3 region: CASSTGQARQPQHF. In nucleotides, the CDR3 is TGTGCCAGCAGTACAGGACAGGCCCGCCAGCCCCAGCATTTT.

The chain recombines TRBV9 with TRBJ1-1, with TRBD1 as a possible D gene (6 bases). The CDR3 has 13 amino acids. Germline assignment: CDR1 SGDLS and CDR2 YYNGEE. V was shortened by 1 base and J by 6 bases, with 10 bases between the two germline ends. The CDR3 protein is CASSVTGSPEAFF. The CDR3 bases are TGTGCCAGCAGCGTAACAGGGAGCCCTGAAGCTTTCTTT.

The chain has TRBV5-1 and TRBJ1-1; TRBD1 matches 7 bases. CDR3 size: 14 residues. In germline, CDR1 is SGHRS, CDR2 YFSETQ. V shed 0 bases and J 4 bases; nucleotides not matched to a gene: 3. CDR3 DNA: TGCGCCAGCAGCTTGGCGACAGGGCTCACTGAAGCTTTCTTT. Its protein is CASSLATGLTEAFF.

CDR3 region: CASRRPDGYNYGYTF. The CDR3 DNA follows: TGTGCCAGCAGACGCCCCGACGGGTATAACTATGGCTACACCTTC. This sequence joins TRBV6-6 and TRBJ1-2; no reliable D call. Per germline, CDR1 MNHNY and CDR2 SVGAGI (reference sequence). V lost 6 bases and J lost 1, with 15 bases in between. CDR3 length equals 15 residues.

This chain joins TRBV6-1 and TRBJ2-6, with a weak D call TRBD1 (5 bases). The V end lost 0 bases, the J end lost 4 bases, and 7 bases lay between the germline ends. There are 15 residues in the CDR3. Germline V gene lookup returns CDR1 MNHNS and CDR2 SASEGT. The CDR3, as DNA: TGTGCCAGCAGTGAAGCAGGGGAAGGGGCCAACGTCCTGACTTTC. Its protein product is CASSEAGEGANVLTF.